This T cell receptor beta chain was recorded in a study of blood T cell repertoires in COVID-19. Overall study: Sources were T cells, B-cell-depleted T cells, or PBMCs; the material itself was cDNA or gDNA.

Per the germline V gene, CDR1 is SGHRS and CDR2 is YFSETQ. Trimming took 4 bases from V and 6 from J; bases not matched to a gene: 5. The CDR3 has 15 residues. Sequenced by immunoSEQ multiplex PCR; TCRdb stores in-frame clones only, minus some. Of over 250,000 clones in the sample, 75% to 90% are singletons; the top ten hold approximately 10%. The chain employs TRBV5-1 and TRBJ2-1; TRBD2 matches 12 bases. Sequenced sample: peripheral blood. The TCR comes from an older woman with acute or convalescent COVID-19. DNA for the CDR3: TGCGCCAGCAGCCGATCACTAGCGGGGGGCAATGAGCAGTTCTTC. The encoded protein is CASSRSLAGGNEQFF.